This TCR beta chain stems from a study of cytomegalovirus exposure and HLA in healthy donors. The PCR contained 60 Vbeta and 13 Jbeta primers. The assay was immunoSEQ multiplex PCR, and TCRdb's table has in-frame clones only and misses some. The sample has around 110,000 clones; around 73% are singletons. Germline loops: CDR1 SQVTM, CDR2 ANQGSEA. The CDR3 has 14 residues. Unmatched junction bases numbered 9, after V lost 0 bases and J lost 9 bases. The sequence was obtained from a man aged 25 to 40 in good health and CMV-seronegative. The V and J genes are TRBV29-1 and TRBJ1-2; 8 bases are a match to TRBD1. Material for sequencing was PBMCs. The CDR3 here is CSVEDRDRLLRYTF. In DNA, the CDR3 is TGCAGCGTTGAAGATCGGGACAGGCTCTTGCGCTACACCTTC.